These 21 T cell receptor beta chains share one sample of origin, sequenced in a study of cytomegalovirus exposure and HLA in healthy donors. The repertoire was sequenced with immunoSEQ multiplex PCR; TCRdb's copy has only in-frame clones and lacks some. Here the sample spans approximately 190,000 clones, around four fifths being singletons. The sequenced sample consisted of PBMCs. The receptors were sampled from a young man in good health and CMV-seropositive.

The chain links TRBV7-9 to TRBJ2-2; 9 bases map to TRBD1. CDR1 is SEHNR and CDR2 is FQNEAQ in the germline V gene (reference sequence). The V gene end was trimmed by 2 bases and the J gene end by 2 bases; junction bases not matched to a gene: 12. This CDR3 is 19 amino acids long. This CDR3 is CASSLIPRGQGGNTGELFF. The CDR3 DNA follows: TGTGCCAGCAGCTTAATTCCCCGGGGACAGGGTGGTAACACCGGGGAGCTGTTTTTT.

The rearrangement joins TRBV15 to TRBJ1-1, with D uncertain. Trimming stripped 2 bases from V and 2 bases from J, with 12 bases between. The germline V gene has CDR1 LNHNV and CDR2 YYDKDF (reference sequence). This CDR3 is 15 amino acids long. CDR3: CATSRPGAFNTEAFF. CDR3 nucleotides: TGTGCCACCAGCAGACCGGGAGCTTTCAACACTGAAGCTTTCTTT. The full variable domain, completed using reference TRBV15 and TRBJ1-1, is DAMVIQNPRYQVTQFGKPVTLSCSQTLNHNVMYWYQQKSSQAPKLLFHYYDKDFNNEADTPDNFQSRRPNTSFCFLDIRSPGLGDTAMYLCATSRPGAFNTEAFFGQGTRLTVV.

DNA of the CDR3: TGTGCCAGCAGTGAAACTGGGGTCGGGGGCTCCTACAATGAGCAGTTCTTC. Its protein is CASSETGVGGSYNEQFF. The chain carries TRBV6-1 and TRBJ2-1; a possible D gene is TRBD2 (6 bases). Trimming left V 2 bases short and J 0 bases short, with 14 bases between. CDR1 is MNHNS, CDR2 SASEGT, per germline. The CDR3 runs 17 residues.

J is TRBJ2-7 and V is TRBV4-1; the D gene is possibly TRBD2 (5 bases). This CDR3 contains 14 residues. Germline V gene data show CDR1 as MGHRA and CDR2 as YSYEKL. Trimming took off 1 base at V and 9 bases at J, with 16 bases between the two ends. The CDR3 DNA reads as TGCGCCAGCAGCCAAGTTTTACTAGTCGGTAGGCAGTACTTC. Translation gives CASSQVLLVGRQYF.

This clone has only a few counts. V gene TRBV6-1 combines with J gene TRBJ2-1, with TRBD2 matching over 11 bases. J was trimmed by 8 bases and V by 0 bases; bases with no gene match: 9. The CDR3 has 17 residues. Germline V CDR1 and CDR2: MNHNS, SASEGT. The CDR3, as DNA: TGTGCCAGCAGTGAAGCAATAACTAGCGGGAGTTCCGATGAGCAGTTCTTC. This gives the protein CASSEAITSGSSDEQFF.

This chain uses TRBV27 with TRBJ2-3, with D unclear. V lost 9 bases and J lost 3, with 4 bases in between. The CDR3 has 10 residues. The germline CDR1 and CDR2 sequences are MNHEY and SMNVEV (reference sequence). The CDR3 sequence: CARATDTQYF. CDR3 coding DNA: TGTGCCAGAGCAACAGATACGCAGTATTTT.

This chain connects TRBV2 to TRBJ1-2; D gene ambiguous. Germline V gene lookup returns CDR1 SNHLY and CDR2 FYNNEI. Trimming stripped 6 bases from V and 4 bases from J, with 15 bases between. This CDR3 comprises 14 residues. The chain's CDR3 is CASRADWVGYGYTF. The CDR3 nucleotides read TGTGCCAGCAGGGCGGATTGGGTGGGCTATGGCTACACCTTC.

The CDR3 protein is CASRRVLNIQYF. Written as DNA, the CDR3 is TGTGCCAGCAGGCGGGTTTTGAACATTCAGTACTTC. The rearrangement uses TRBV9 and TRBJ2-4; perhaps TRBD2 as D (5 bases). CDR1 SGDLS and CDR2 YYNGEE come from the germline V gene. The CDR3 totals 12 residues. V dropped 5 bases and J dropped 7 bases, with 10 bases sitting between them.

This clone showed up just a few times. This chain joins TRBV28 and TRBJ2-1; no firm D call. Looked up from germline, CDR1 is MDHEN and CDR2 is SYDVKM. The ends were cut back, 2 bases at V and 3 bases at J, with 14 bases in the middle. The CDR3 covers 16 residues. The chain's CDR3 is CASSLVDLLYYNEQFF. The DNA for the CDR3 is TGTGCCAGCAGTTTAGTTGACTTACTCTACTACAATGAGCAGTTCTTC. Full variable domain (rest looked up from reference TRBV28 and TRBJ2-1): DVKVTQSSRYLVKRTGEKVFLECVQDMDHENMFWYRQDPGLGLRLIYFSYDVKMKEKGDIPEGYSVSREKKERFSLILESASTNQTSMYLCASSLVDLLYYNEQFFGPGTRLTVL.

For the CDR3, the DNA is TGTGCCAGCAGTTTATCGGCCGGACAGTACCAAGAGACCCAGTACTTC. It is translated as CASSLSAGQYQETQYF. The chain employs TRBV27 and TRBJ2-5, with D tentatively TRBD1 (6 bases). The length of the CDR3 is 16 residues. The V end lost 0 bases, the J end lost 0 bases, and 11 bases lay between the germline ends. Germline CDR1 is MNHEY and CDR2 is SMNVEV (reference sequence).

This clone occurred a few times. The junction and the germline gene differ at one end; a read error may be behind it. The gene calls are TRBV4-2 and TRBJ2-2, with 7 nucleotides matching TRBD2. This CDR3 spans 14 amino acids. Germline CDR1 reads LGHNA; CDR2 reads YNFKEQ. The CDR3, as DNA: TGTGCCAGCAGCCAGAACCTCGAACACCGGGGAGGGGTTTTT. This codes for CASSQNLEHRGGVF.

CDR3 DNA sequence: TGTGCCAGCAGGAACAGGGGGAGTGGCAATCAGCCCCAGCATTTT. Encoded protein: CASRNRGSGNQPQHF. The chain joins TRBV28 to TRBJ1-5; the match to TRBD1 covers 8 bases. CDR3 length: 15 amino acids. V lost 6 bases to trimming and J lost 2 bases; unmatched junction nucleotides: 6. Per the germline V gene, CDR1 is MDHEN and CDR2 is SYDVKM.

The chain recombines TRBV13 with TRBJ2-3; 12 nucleotides line up with TRBD2. The junction had 4 bases not matched to a gene; V was cut back by 4 bases and J by 2 bases. There are 16 residues in the CDR3. The V gene's germline CDR1 is PRHDT and CDR2 FYEKMQ (reference sequence). Here the CDR3 DNA reads TGTGCCAGCAGCTCCTGGACTAGCGGGAACACAGATACGCAGTATTTT. Its translation is CASSSWTSGNTDTQYF.

V and J are TRBV14 and TRBJ2-3, with D unclear. Germline V gives CDR1 SGHDN, CDR2 FVKESK. The germline V and J ends were trimmed by 1 base and 1 base, with 9 bases remaining between them. The length of the CDR3 is 15 residues. Written as DNA, the CDR3 is TGTGCCAGCAGCCAAGTACCTATCGGCACAGATACGCAGTATTTT. Translated, it gives CASSQVPIGTDTQYF. Full variable domain (remainder filled in from reference TRBV14 and TRBJ2-3): EAGVTQFPSHSVIEKGQTVTLRCDPISGHDNLYWYRRVMGKEIKFLLHFVKESKQDESGMPNNRFLAERTGGTYSTLKVQPAELEDSGVYFCASSQVPIGTDTQYFGPGTRLTVL.

This clone was seen repeatedly, ten times or more. V usage is TRBV28 and J usage is TRBJ2-1; 8 bases align to TRBD2. Trimming removed 3 bases from V and 2 bases from J; junction bases left unmatched: 6. Germline V CDR1 and CDR2: MDHEN, SYDVKM. This CDR3 has 16 amino acids. In DNA, the CDR3 is TGTGCCAGCAGTTTCGGGGGGGAGGGAACCTACAATGAGCAGTTCTTC. Translated: CASSFGGEGTYNEQFF.

This rearrangement joins TRBV19 to TRBJ1-3, with no clear D. V dropped 5 bases and J dropped 0 bases, with 11 bases sitting between them. CDR1 and CDR2 from the germline V gene are LNHDA and SQIVND (reference sequence). This CDR3 has 15 residues. CDR3 protein: CASSLRARSGNTIYF. The CDR3 region has the DNA TGTGCCAGTAGTCTCCGCGCCCGCTCTGGAAACACCATATATTTT.

The rearrangement links TRBV28 to TRBJ2-5, with 12 nucleotides matching TRBD2. The germline CDR1 and CDR2 sequences are MDHEN and SYDVKM. With 6 bases clipped from V and 7 bases from J, the junction kept 9 bases outside the gene matches. This CDR3 has 15 amino acids. This CDR3 is CASRSTSGGPRTQYF. The CDR3 DNA follows: TGTGCCAGCAGATCTACTAGCGGGGGGCCCCGGACCCAGTACTTC.

The chain carries TRBV5-6 and TRBJ1-2; 11 nucleotides match TRBD1. V shed 2 bases and J 6 bases; nucleotides not matched to a gene: 3. There are 14 residues in the CDR3. Per germline, CDR1 SGHDT and CDR2 YYEEEE. The CDR3, as DNA: TGTGCCAGCAGCTTAGGACAGGGGGCGGATGGCTACACCTTC. Protein sequence: CASSLGQGADGYTF.

V gene TRBV28 combines with J gene TRBJ2-7; TRBD1 aligns across 7 bases. Germline V gives CDR1 MDHEN, CDR2 SYDVKM. The CDR3 spans 14 residues. Trimming cost V 6 bases and J 3 bases; bases outside gene matches: 8. The CDR3 DNA is TGTGCCAGCAGCCACAGGGGCCGTTACTACGAGCAGTACTTC. This encodes CASSHRGRYYEQYF. Supplemented by reference TRBV28 and TRBJ2-7, the full variable domain reads DVKVTQSSRYLVKRTGEKVFLECVQDMDHENMFWYRQDPGLGLRLIYFSYDVKMKEKGDIPEGYSVSREKKERFSLILESASTNQTSMYLCASSHRGRYYEQYFGPGTRLTVT.

The chain recombines TRBV4-2 with TRBJ1-2; D remains ambiguous. The germline V and J ends were trimmed by 0 bases and 7 bases, with 15 bases remaining between them. The germline CDR1 and CDR2 sequences are LGHNA and YNFKEQ. The CDR3 is 15 amino acids. CDR3 residues: CASSQDRRLPGGYTF. As DNA, the CDR3 is TGTGCCAGCAGCCAAGATCGGAGACTTCCGGGTGGCTACACCTTC.

This clone appeared once. The gene calls are TRBV27 and TRBJ1-1; D remains unclear. CDR3 length equals 14 residues. CDR1 is MNHEY, CDR2 SMNVEV, per germline (reference sequence). V lost 6 bases, J lost 2 bases, and 13 bases lay in between. The CDR3 coding sequence is TGTGCCAGCAGAATTGGACTGGGAAACACTGAAGCTTTCTTT. Translation: CASRIGLGNTEAFF.